One sample yielded the 18 T cell receptor beta chains listed below, sequenced in a study of blood T cell repertoires in COVID-19. TCRdb's copy holds only in-frame clones and misses some; the assay was immunoSEQ multiplex PCR. This table holds 50,000 to 70,000 clones, about 75% found once. The sample consisted of PBMCs or T cells enriched from blood (not recorded which). These receptors were collected from a woman aged 55-69 years who had been exposed to COVID-19.

This chain links TRBV2 with TRBJ1-2; 7 bases are a match to TRBD1. The CDR3 covers 15 residues. Germline V gene lookup returns CDR1 SNHLY and CDR2 FYNNEI. V was pared by 4 bases and J by 3 bases, with 8 bases of the junction left unmatched. Written as DNA, the CDR3 is TGTGCCAGCAGTGGATTGACAGGGTCCTACTATGGCTACACCTTC. Its protein is CASSGLTGSYYGYTF.

In DNA, the CDR3 is TGTGCGTCCCGTATGAGTGGCTACACCTTC. It specifies CASRMSGYTF. The V and J genes are TRBV30 and TRBJ1-2; D gene uncertain. CDR1 and CDR2 (germline): GTSNPN, SVGIG (reference sequence). CDR3 length equals 10 residues.

J is TRBJ1-3 and V is TRBV9; D gene unclear. CDR1 and CDR2 (germline): SGDLS, YYNGEE. V gave up 0 bases and J gave up 2 bases, with 12 bases separating them. This CDR3 is built from 16 residues. CDR3 amino acids: CASSVESRTAGNTIYF. The CDR3 nucleotides are TGTGCCAGCAGCGTAGAGTCCAGAACCGCTGGAAACACCATATATTTT.

V is TRBV6-2 or TRBV6-3 and J is TRBJ2-7; 9 bases match TRBD1. This CDR3 has 15 residues. CDR1 and CDR2 (germline): MNHEY, SVGEGT. Trimming cost V 3 bases and J 6 bases; bases outside gene matches: 9. As DNA, the CDR3 is TGTGCCAGCAGTTATTCCCTCGGGACAGGGTTCGAGCAGTACTTC. Its protein is CASSYSLGTGFEQYF.

CDR3 sequence (DNA): TGTGCCAGCAGCCAAGATGACTTCCGTACGGATGGCTACACCTTC. Its protein product is CASSQDDFRTDGYTF. The genes are TRBV4-2 and TRBJ1-2; D is ambiguous. V shed 0 bases and J shed 6 bases, with 14 bases lying between them. The CDR3 covers 15 residues. Looked up from germline, CDR1 is LGHNA and CDR2 is YNFKEQ.

The chain couples TRBV7-7 to TRBJ2-5, with 8 bases lining up with TRBD1. Germline V CDR1 and CDR2: SSHAT, FNYEAQ (reference sequence). The CDR3 is 15 amino acids. The junction had 7 bases not matched to a gene; V was cut back by 5 bases and J by 2 bases. DNA for the CDR3: TGTGCCAGCAGCCCAGGGGGCAGGCTTCAAGAGACCCAGTACTTC. Protein sequence: CASSPGGRLQETQYF.

V is TRBV19 and J is TRBJ2-1; perhaps TRBD1 as D (5 bases). Trimming removed 4 bases from V and 10 bases from J, with 14 bases in between. Germline CDR1 reads LNHDA; CDR2 reads SQIVND (reference sequence). The CDR3 runs to 13 residues. This chain's CDR3 is CASSKGHSIEQFF. The CDR3 DNA sequence: TGTGCCAGTAGTAAGGGGCACTCCATCGAGCAGTTCTTC. Supplemented by reference TRBV19 and TRBJ2-1, the full variable domain reads DGGITQSPKYLFRKEGQNVTLSCEQNLNHDAMYWYRQDPGQGLRLIYYSQIVNDFQKGDIAEGYSVSREKKESFPLTVTSAQKNPTAFYLCASSKGHSIEQFFGPGTRLTVL.

The chain links TRBV7-2 to TRBJ2-5, with 7 bases lining up with TRBD2. This CDR3 is 15 amino acids long. Germline V gene data show CDR1 as SGHTA and CDR2 as FQGNSA. J was trimmed by 4 bases and V by 1 base; bases with no gene match: 6. The CDR3 is CASSLVAGVSETQYF. CDR3 bases: TGTGCCAGCAGCTTAGTTGCGGGAGTTTCAGAGACCCAGTACTTC.

The chain carries TRBV28 and TRBJ1-6, with unresolved D. This CDR3 comprises 12 residues. Trimming took 7 bases from V and 8 from J, leaving 9 bases between them. CDR1 is MDHEN, CDR2 SYDVKM, per germline. CDR3 sequence reads: CASMQAYSPLHF. In DNA, the CDR3 is TGTGCCAGCATGCAGGCCTATTCACCCCTCCACTTT.

This sequence joins TRBV6-6 and TRBJ2-5; the D gene is possibly TRBD2 (6 bases). This CDR3 spans 13 amino acids. V was shortened by 5 bases and J by 1 base, with 8 bases between the two germline ends. Germline V gene data show CDR1 as MNHNY and CDR2 as SVGAGI (reference sequence). This CDR3 is CASSRDFQETQYF. The CDR3 DNA follows: TGTGCCAGCAGTAGGGACTTCCAAGAGACCCAGTACTTC.

The V call is TRBV6-2 or TRBV6-3, the J call TRBJ1-1; D unresolved. The CDR3 is 14 amino acids. Germline CDR1 and CDR2: MNHEY and SVGEGT. The V gene lost 5 bases and the J gene lost 0 bases, with 10 bases spanning the gap. The CDR3 DNA follows: TGTGCCAGCAGTCCGGGGTTCATGAACACTGAAGCTTTCTTT. Translated, it gives CASSPGFMNTEAFF.

The chain combines TRBV28 with TRBJ2-7; the D is unclear. The CDR3 extends over 11 amino acids. Trimming shortened V by 2 bases and J by 6 bases, and 5 bases separated the two germline ends. The germline V gene encodes CDR1 MDHEN and CDR2 SYDVKM. The CDR3: CASSLGREQYF. In nucleotides, the CDR3 is TGTGCCAGCAGTTTAGGGCGCGAGCAGTACTTC.

This clone showed up just a few times. The chain links TRBV5-4 to TRBJ2-3; 8 bases map to TRBD2. The CDR3 has 19 residues. Germline lookup yields CDR1 SGHNT and CDR2 YYREEE (reference sequence). V shed 4 bases, J shed 0 bases, and the junction held 16 bases outside the gene matches. This CDR3 is CASSQMGSLAGSSTDTQYF. The CDR3 DNA reads as TGTGCCAGCAGCCAGATGGGTTCATTAGCGGGAAGCAGCACAGATACGCAGTATTTT.

This chain joins TRBV11-2 and TRBJ2-7; a possible D gene is TRBD1 (6 bases). The CDR3 sequence is 15 residues long. Germline CDR1 and CDR2: SGHAT and FQNNGV. Trimming cost V 3 bases and J 2 bases, with 14 bases left between them. CDR3 sequence: CASSFISRGTYEQYF. Written as DNA, the CDR3 is TGTGCCAGCAGCTTCATCTCCAGGGGAACCTACGAGCAGTACTTC. The full variable domain, rest sourced from reference TRBV11-2 and TRBJ2-7, is EAGVAQSPRYKIIEKRQSVAFWCNPISGHATLYWYQQILGQGPKLLIQFQNNGVVDDSQLPKDRFSAERLKGVDSTLKIQPAKLEDSAVYLCASSFISRGTYEQYFGPGTRLTVT.

This chain links TRBV10-3 with TRBJ1-6, with D perhaps TRBD1 (5 bases). CDR3 length: 14 amino acids. With 2 bases removed from V and 4 bases from J, the gap between germline ends came to 6 bases. CDR1 ENHRY and CDR2 SYGVKD come from the germline V gene. CDR3 in DNA: TGTGCCATCAGTGAGGGGGCGTATAATTCACCCCTCCACTTT. Its protein product is CAISEGAYNSPLHF.

V usage is TRBV28 and J usage is TRBJ2-4, with D perhaps TRBD1 (6 bases). CDR3 length equals 18 residues. Between the trimmed V and J ends, which lost 5 bases and 2 bases, there was a span of 22 bases. Germline CDR1 reads MDHEN; CDR2 reads SYDVKM. The DNA for the CDR3 is TGTGCCAGCAGTCCCCGGGACCTTGGACAGACAACCAAAAACATTCAGTACTTC. Translating it yields CASSPRDLGQTTKNIQYF.

This chain connects TRBV29-1 to TRBJ2-2; 9 nucleotides line up with TRBD1. There are 15 residues in the CDR3. From germline, CDR1 is SQVTM and CDR2 ANQGSEA. V lost 4 bases to trimming and J lost 6 bases; unmatched junction nucleotides: 9. This CDR3 reads CSVVKQGAIAGELFF. The CDR3 DNA sequence: TGCAGCGTTGTAAAACAGGGGGCCATAGCCGGGGAGCTGTTTTTT.

The gene calls are TRBV7-2 and TRBJ2-2; maybe TRBD1 (5 bases). Trimming removed 4 bases from V and 5 bases from J, with 14 bases in between. Germline values: CDR1 SGHTA, CDR2 FQGNSA. The CDR3 is 15 residues long. The CDR3 coding sequence is TGTGCCAGCAGCTACATCCAGGGTGGGACCGGGGAGCTGTTTTTT. It translates to CASSYIQGGTGELFF.